This TCR beta chain was observed in a study of radiotherapy plus CTLA-4 blockade in lung cancer. Chemo-refractory metastatic non-small-cell lung cancer patients received focal radiation with ipilimumab CTLA-4 blockade. Germline loops: CDR1 SGHTA, CDR2 FQGNSA. V lost 4 bases and J lost 1, with 10 bases in between. The CDR3 sequence is 14 residues long. About this clone itself: As yet, its antigen is unknown.

Study-wide results and limits: An expansion of tumor-derived TCR clones occurred in blood after radiotherapy plus ipilimumab.

Profiled with immunoSEQ multiplex PCR; TCRdb holds only in-frame clones, not every one. This sample has tens of thousands of clones; 77% occur once, and the top ten carry 3.5% to 4%. This sample comprised peripheral blood, obtained from a patient treated with radiotherapy plus ipilimumab. This TCR derives from a human donor with non-small cell lung cancer who had a partial response to radiotherapy plus ipilimumab. The chain uses TRBV7-2 and TRBJ2-5, with D perhaps matching TRBD1 (5 bases). CDR3 nucleotides: TGTGCCAGCAGCTCCCCGACAGTCCAAGAGACCCAGTACTTC. Its translation: CASSSPTVQETQYF.